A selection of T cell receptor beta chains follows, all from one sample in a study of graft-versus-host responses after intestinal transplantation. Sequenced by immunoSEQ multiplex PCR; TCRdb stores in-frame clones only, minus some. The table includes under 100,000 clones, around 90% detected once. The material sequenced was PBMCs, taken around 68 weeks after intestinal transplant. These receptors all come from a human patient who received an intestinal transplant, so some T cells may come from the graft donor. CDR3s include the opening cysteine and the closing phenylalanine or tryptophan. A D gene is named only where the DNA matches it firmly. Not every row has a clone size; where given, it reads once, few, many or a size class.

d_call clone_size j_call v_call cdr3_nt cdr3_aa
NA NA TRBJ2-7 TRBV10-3 TGTGCCATCGCTGCCTCCTCCTACGAGCAGTACTTC CAIAASSYEQYF
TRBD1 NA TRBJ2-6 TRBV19 TGTGCCAGTAGCGATCCGGGACAGGGTTCCGGGGCCAACGTCCTGACTTTC CASSDPGQGSGANVLTF
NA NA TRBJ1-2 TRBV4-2 TGTGCCAGCAGCCAAGAGGGCGGAGGGTATGGCTACACCTTC CASSQEGGGYGYTF
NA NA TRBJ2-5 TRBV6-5 TGTGCCAGCAGTCCGGGGGGCCTCCGGGAGACCCAGTACTTC CASSPGGLRETQYF
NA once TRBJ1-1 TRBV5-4 TGTGCCAGCAGCCCCCCTGGGGGGAACACTGAAGCTTTCTTT CASSPPGGNTEAFF
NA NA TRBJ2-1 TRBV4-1 TGCGCCAGCAGCCAAGAGGTGGGGGGCCGAGAGTTCTTC CASSQEVGGREFF
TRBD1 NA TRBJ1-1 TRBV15 TGTGCCACCAGCAGAGATTCGTCCAGGGGGACTGAAGCTTTCTTT CATSRDSSRGTEAFF
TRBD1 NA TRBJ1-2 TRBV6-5 TGTGCCAGCAGTTACGGGGACAGGGGGACGCGAGGCTACACCTTC CASSYGDRGTRGYTF
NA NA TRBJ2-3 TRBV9 TGTGCCAGCAGCCCTAGGGGGGACCAGCGTCCCGATACGCAGTATTTT CASSPRGDQRPDTQYF
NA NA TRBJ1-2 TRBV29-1 TGCAGCGCCGCGCCACGGGATGGCTATGGCTACACCTTC CSAAPRDGYGYTF
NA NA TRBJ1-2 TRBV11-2 TGTGCCAGCAGCTTAGATGATAGGAATGGCTACACCTTC CASSLDDRNGYTF
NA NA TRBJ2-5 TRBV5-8 TGTGCCAGCAGCTTCGGAGATCAGGAGACCCAGTACTTC CASSFGDQETQYF
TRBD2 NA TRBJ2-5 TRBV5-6 TGTGCCAGCAGCTGGGGGACTAGCCCACAAGAGACCCAGTACTTC CASSWGTSPQETQYF
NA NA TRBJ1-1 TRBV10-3 TGTGCCATCACGGCAGGGTGGAACACTGAAGCTTTCTTT CAITAGWNTEAFF
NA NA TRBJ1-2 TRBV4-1 TGCGCCAGCAGCCAAGGACTTCCCGACTATGGCTACACCTTC CASSQGLPDYGYTF
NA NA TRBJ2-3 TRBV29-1 TGCAGCCCTCAGACAGTTCTAATCACAGATACGCAGTATTTT CSPQTVLITDTQYF
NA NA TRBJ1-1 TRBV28 TGTGCCAGCAGTTTTTGGGGGCGGGTGAACACTGAAGCTTTCTTT CASSFWGRVNTEAFF
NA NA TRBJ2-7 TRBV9 TGTGCCAGCAGCGTAGGTTCAGGGGACCACTACGAGCAGTACTTC CASSVGSGDHYEQYF
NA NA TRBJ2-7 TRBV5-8 TGTGCCAGCAGCTTGGGGGTTAGGGTTGACGAGCAGTACTTC CASSLGVRVDEQYF
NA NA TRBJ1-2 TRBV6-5 TGTGCCAGCAGTTACTCGGGGGGCTATGGCTACACCTTC CASSYSGGYGYTF
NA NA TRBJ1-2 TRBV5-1 TGCGCCAGCAGCTTACCGACCGATGGCTACACCTTC CASSLPTDGYTF
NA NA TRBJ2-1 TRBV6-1 TGTGCCAGCAGTGAATCGGGTGATGGTGGGCAGTTCTTC CASSESGDGGQFF
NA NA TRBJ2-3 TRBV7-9 TGTGCCAGCAGCTTCTTGTCCGCTGATACGCAGTATTTT CASSFLSADTQYF
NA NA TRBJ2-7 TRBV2 TGTGCCAGCATGCGAACAGTATACGAGCAGTACTTC CASMRTVYEQYF
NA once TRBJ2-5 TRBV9 TGTGCCAGCAGCGCGAGCGGGTCTCAAGAGACCCAGTACTTC CASSASGSQETQYF
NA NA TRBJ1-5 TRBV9 TGTGCCAGCAGCGTAGACGGTACCGATCAGCCCCAGCATTTT CASSVDGTDQPQHF
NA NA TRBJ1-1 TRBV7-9 TGTGCCAGCACCGTCCTAGGGCCCACTGAAGCTTTCTTT CASTVLGPTEAFF
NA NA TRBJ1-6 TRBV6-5 TGTGCCAGCAAAGGGCCAGGGAGGGGTTCACCCCTCCACTTT CASKGPGRGSPLHF